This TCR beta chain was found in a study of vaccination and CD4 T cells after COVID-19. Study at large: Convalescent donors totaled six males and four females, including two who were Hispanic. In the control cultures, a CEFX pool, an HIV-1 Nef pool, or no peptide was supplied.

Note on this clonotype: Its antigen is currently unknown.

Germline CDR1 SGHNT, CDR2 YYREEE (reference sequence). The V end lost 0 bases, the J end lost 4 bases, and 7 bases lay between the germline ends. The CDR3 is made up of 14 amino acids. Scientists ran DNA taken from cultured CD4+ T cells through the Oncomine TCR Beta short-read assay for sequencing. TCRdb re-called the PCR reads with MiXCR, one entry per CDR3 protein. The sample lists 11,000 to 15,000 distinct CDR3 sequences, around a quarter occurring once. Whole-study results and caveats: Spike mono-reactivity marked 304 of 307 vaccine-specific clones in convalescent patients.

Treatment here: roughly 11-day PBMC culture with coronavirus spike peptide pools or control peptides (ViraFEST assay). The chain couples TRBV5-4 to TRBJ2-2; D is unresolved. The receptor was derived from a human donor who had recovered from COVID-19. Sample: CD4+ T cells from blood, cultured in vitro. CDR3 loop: CASSLGASTGELFF. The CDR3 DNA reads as TGTGCCAGCAGCTTGGGCGCGAGCACCGGGGAGCTGTTTTTT.